This T cell receptor (beta chain) appears in the sequencing data of a study of T cells in Graves' hyperthyroidism and ophthalmopathy. The investigators amplified TCR beta CDR3 regions from RNA transcripts. A set of HTBI primers served as the primers for a first-round RT-PCR of the TCR CDR3. MiXCR was run by TCRdb on the multiplex PCR reads, yielding one entry per CDR3 protein. Of some 510,000 distinct CDR3 sequences listed, more than 45% were seen once; the top ten hold nearly 8.5%. Newly diagnosed hyperthyroidism, duration under 2 months, in patients aged 18 to 65. The clonotype was recovered from a woman between 18 and 29 years old with Graves' hyperthyroidism. The sample comprised peripheral blood or thyroid tissue (not recorded which).

CDR3 amino acids: CATSDSGYNQPQHF. For the CDR3, the DNA is TGTGCCACCAGTGATTCCGGTTACAATCAGCCCCAGCATTTT. The chain uses TRBV24-1 and TRBJ1-5; no clear D gene. The CDR3 is 14 residues long. The germline V gene encodes CDR1 KGHDR and CDR2 SFDVKD. V was pared by 2 bases and J by 3 bases, with 7 bases between.